This entry is about one T cell receptor beta chain. These data come from a study of blood T cell repertoires in COVID-19. Looking at the study overall: From T cells, B-cell-depleted T cells, or PBMCs came the material, which was cDNA or gDNA.

Germline CDR1 and CDR2: MNHNY and SVGAGI (reference sequence). Trimming removed 6 bases from V and 4 bases from J, with 6 bases in between. The CDR3 contains 11 residues. How the authors handled the data: Counts of nucleated cells, estimated from reference gene primer amplification, were obtained. Repertoires were generated with immunoSEQ multiplex PCR, while TCRdb's copy carries only in-frame clones and drops some. That table gives V, J and clone size, and the DNA gave D and trimming. The sample has about 50,000 clones, 65% to 85% seen once. The receptor was isolated from a man aged 40-55 years with acute or convalescent COVID-19. The rearrangement joins TRBV6-6 to TRBJ1-2; no definite D call. Sequenced input: peripheral blood. The CDR3 loop is CASSPGYGYTF. The CDR3 coding sequence is TGTGCCAGCAGCCCCGGCTATGGCTACACCTTC.